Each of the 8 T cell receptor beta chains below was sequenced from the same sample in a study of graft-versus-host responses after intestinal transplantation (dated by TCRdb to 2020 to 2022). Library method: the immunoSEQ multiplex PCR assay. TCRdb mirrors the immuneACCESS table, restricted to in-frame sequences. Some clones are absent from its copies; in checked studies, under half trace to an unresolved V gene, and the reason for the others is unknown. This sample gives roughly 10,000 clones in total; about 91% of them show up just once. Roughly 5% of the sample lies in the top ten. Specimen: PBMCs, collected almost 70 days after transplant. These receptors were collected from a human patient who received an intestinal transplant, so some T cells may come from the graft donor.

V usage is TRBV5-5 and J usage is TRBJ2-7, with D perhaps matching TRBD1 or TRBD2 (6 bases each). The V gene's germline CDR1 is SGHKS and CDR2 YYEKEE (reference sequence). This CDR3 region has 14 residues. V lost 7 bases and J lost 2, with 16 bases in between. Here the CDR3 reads CASGFGGPPYEQYF. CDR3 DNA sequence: TGTGCCAGCGGTTTCGGGGGCCCACCCTACGAGCAGTACTTC.

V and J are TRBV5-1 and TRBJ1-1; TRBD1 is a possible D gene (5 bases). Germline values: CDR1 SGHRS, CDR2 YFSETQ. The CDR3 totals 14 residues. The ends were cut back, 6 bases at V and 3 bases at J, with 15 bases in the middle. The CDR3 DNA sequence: TGCGCCAGCAACCAATGGGGGAAGGACACTGAAGCTTTCTTT. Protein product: CASNQWGKDTEAFF.

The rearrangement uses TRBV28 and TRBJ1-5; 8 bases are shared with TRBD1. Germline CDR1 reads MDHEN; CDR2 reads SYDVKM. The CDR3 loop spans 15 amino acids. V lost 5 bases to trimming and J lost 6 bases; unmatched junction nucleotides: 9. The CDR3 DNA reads TGTGCCAGCAGTATCCCCACAGGGGGTCTTCAGCCCCAGCATTTT. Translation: CASSIPTGGLQPQHF. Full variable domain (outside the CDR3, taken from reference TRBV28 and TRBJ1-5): DVKVTQSSRYLVKRTGEKVFLECVQDMDHENMFWYRQDPGLGLRLIYFSYDVKMKEKGDIPEGYSVSREKKERFSLILESASTNQTSMYLCASSIPTGGLQPQHFGDGTRLSIL.

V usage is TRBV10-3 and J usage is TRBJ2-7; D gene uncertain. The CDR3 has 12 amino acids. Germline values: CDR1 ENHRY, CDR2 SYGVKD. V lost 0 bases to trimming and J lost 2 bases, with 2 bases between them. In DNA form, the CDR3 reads TGTGCCATCAGTGAGTCGGCCTACGAGCAGTACTTC. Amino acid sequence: CAISESAYEQYF.

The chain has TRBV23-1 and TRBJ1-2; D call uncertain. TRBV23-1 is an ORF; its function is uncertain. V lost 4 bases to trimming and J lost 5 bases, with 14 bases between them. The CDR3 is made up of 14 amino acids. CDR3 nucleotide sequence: TGCGCCAGCAGTCCATTGAGGGTAAGTTATGGCTACACCTTC. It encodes CASSPLRVSYGYTF.

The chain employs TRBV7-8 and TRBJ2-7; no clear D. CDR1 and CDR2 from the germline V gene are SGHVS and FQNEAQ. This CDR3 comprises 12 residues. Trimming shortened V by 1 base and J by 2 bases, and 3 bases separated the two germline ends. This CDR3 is CASSLVPYEQYF. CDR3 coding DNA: TGTGCCAGCAGCTTAGTCCCCTACGAGCAGTACTTC.

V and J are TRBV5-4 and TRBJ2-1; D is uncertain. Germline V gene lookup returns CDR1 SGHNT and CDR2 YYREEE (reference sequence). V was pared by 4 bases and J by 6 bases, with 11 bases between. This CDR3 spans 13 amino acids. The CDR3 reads CASSLYLSNEQFF. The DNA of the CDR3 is TGTGCCAGCAGCCTCTATCTAAGCAATGAGCAGTTCTTC.

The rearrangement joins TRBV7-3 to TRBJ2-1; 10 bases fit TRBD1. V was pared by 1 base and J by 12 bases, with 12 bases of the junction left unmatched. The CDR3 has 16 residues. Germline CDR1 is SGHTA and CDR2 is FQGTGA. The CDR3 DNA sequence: TGTGCCAGCAGCTTAAACGGAAGGACAGGGGGACTAGGGCAGTTCTTC. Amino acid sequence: CASSLNGRTGGLGQFF.